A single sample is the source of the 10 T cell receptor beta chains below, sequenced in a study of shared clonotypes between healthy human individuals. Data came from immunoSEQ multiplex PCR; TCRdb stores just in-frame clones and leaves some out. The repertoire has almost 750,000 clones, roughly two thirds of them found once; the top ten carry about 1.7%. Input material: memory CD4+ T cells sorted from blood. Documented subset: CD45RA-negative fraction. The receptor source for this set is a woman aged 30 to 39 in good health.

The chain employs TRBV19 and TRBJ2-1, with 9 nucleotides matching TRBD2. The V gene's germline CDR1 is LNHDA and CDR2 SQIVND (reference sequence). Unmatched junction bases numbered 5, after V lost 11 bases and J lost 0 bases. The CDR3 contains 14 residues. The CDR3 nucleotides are TGTGCCGTCGCGGGGGGGAGCTCCTACAATGAGCAGTTCTTC. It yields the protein CAVAGGSSYNEQFF.

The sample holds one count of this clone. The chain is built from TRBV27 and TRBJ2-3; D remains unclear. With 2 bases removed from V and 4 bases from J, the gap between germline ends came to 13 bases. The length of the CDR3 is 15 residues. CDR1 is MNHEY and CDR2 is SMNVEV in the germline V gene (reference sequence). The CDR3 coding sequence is TGTGCCAGCAGTTTACGGCTAGGGTGGGCAGATACGCAGTATTTT. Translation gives CASSLRLGWADTQYF.

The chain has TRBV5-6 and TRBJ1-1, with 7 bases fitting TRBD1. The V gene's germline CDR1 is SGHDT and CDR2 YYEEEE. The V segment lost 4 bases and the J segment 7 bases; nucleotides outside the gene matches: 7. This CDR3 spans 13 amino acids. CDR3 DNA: TGTGCCAGCAGCCTTAGGGGGCCCAGTGAAGCTTTCTTT. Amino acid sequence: CASSLRGPSEAFF.

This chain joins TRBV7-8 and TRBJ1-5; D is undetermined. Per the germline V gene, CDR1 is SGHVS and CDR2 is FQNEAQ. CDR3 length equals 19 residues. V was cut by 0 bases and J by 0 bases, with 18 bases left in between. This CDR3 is CASSLALEGGGYSNQPQHF. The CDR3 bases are TGTGCCAGCAGCTTAGCGCTGGAGGGAGGCGGGTATAGCAATCAGCCCCAGCATTTT.

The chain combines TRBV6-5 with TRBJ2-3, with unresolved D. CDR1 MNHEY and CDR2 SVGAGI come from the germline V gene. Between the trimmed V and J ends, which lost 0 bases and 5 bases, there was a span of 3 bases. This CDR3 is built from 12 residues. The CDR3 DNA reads TGTGCCAGCAGTTACTCGGGAGATACGCAGTATTTT. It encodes CASSYSGDTQYF.

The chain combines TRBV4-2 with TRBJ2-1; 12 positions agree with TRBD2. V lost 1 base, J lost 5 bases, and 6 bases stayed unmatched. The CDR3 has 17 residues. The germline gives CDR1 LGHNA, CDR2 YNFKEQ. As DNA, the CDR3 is TGTGCCAGCAGCCAAGGGGGGCTAGCGGGAGGGCACAATGAGCAGTTCTTC. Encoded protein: CASSQGGLAGGHNEQFF.

CDR3 loop: CASGVSPGTGGGEQYF. The CDR3 nucleotides are TGTGCCAGCGGTGTATCGCCCGGGACAGGGGGAGGCGAGCAGTACTTC. V gene TRBV2 combines with J gene TRBJ2-7; TRBD1 matches 11 bases. With V trimmed by 8 bases and J by 6 bases, 15 bases remained unmatched. The CDR3 spans 16 residues. Germline V CDR1 and CDR2: SNHLY, FYNNEI.

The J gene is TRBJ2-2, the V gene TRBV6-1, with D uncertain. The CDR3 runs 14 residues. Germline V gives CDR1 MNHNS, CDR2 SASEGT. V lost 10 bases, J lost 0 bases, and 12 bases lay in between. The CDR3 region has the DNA TGTGCCACCCCCGCCCGGCCGAACACCGGGGAGCTGTTTTTT. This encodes CATPARPNTGELFF.

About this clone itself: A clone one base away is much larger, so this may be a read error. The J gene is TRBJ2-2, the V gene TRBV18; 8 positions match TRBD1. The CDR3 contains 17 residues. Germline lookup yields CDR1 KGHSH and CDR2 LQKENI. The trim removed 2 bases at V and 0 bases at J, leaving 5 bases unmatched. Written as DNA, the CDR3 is TGTGCCAGCTCACCAATGAACAGGGGGACGAACACCGGGGAGCTGTTTTTT. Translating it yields CASSPMNRGTNTGELFF.

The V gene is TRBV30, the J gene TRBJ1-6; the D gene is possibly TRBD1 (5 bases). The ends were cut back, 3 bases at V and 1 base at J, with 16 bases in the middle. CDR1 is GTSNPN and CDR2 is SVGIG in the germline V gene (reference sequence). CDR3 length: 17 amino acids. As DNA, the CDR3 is TGTGCCTGGAGCCTCCCTTGGGGACGTTCCTATAATTCACCCCTCCACTTT. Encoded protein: CAWSLPWGRSYNSPLHF.